These 11 T cell receptor beta chains were sequenced from one sample in a study of CD8 T cells in Susac syndrome (dated by TCRdb to between 2019 and 2020). Library generation was performed with the immunoSEQ multiplex PCR assay. RNA was extracted using the RNeasy kit, and roughly 0.5 to 1 microgram was reverse transcribed with random hexamers. The public reads were quality trimmed at Q25 with fastp and then assembled into clones with MiXCR by TCRdb, keeping productive beta chains. Each entry is one CDR3 protein sequence, shown with its most common DNA and genes. The sample includes tens of thousands of distinct CDR3 sequences, with approximately 96% observed a single time. The ten biggest clones cover more than 0.09% of the sample. Sequencing input: CD4+ T cells from PBMCs. Every receptor here comes from a human donor with multiple sclerosis.

J is TRBJ2-5 and V is TRBV6-6; D uncertain. This CDR3 has 14 amino acids. From germline, CDR1 is MNHNY and CDR2 SVGAGI (reference sequence). The V end was cut by 4 bases, the J end by 2 bases, with 11 bases between. The DNA of the CDR3 is TGTGCCAGCAGTTCTCGGTCTCCACAAGAGACCCAGTACTTC. Its translation is CASSSRSPQETQYF.

This chain joins TRBV27 and TRBJ1-3; D perhaps matches TRBD1 (5 bases). Trimming took off 6 bases at V and 2 bases at J, with 11 bases between the two ends. The CDR3 has 14 amino acids. The germline gives CDR1 MNHEY, CDR2 SMNVEV (reference sequence). CDR3 bases: TGTGCCAGCAGGCGGAGGGGTGCTGGAAACACCATATATTTT. It encodes CASRRRGAGNTIYF.

A single count supports this clonotype. V is TRBV24-1 and J is TRBJ2-7; weak D call: TRBD1 (6 bases). Germline CDR1 is KGHDR and CDR2 is SFDVKD. The CDR3 is 15 residues long. Deletions cut 5 bases from V and 0 bases from J, with 13 bases between. The CDR3, as DNA: TGTGCCACCAGTGCGCCGAGCAGGGGCTCCTACGAGCAGTACTTC. This encodes CATSAPSRGSYEQYF.

This chain connects TRBV29-1 to TRBJ2-2; D unclear. V was clipped by 6 bases and J by 0 bases, with 11 bases between them. The CDR3 sequence is 14 residues long. Germline CDR1 is SQVTM and CDR2 is ANQGSEA. CDR3 nucleotides: TGCAGCGTCGGCGTGGGCGCGAACACCGGGGAGCTGTTTTTT. It specifies CSVGVGANTGELFF.

The chain uses TRBV7-9 and TRBJ2-3, with D perhaps matching TRBD1 (5 bases). Trimming removed 2 bases at V and 4 bases at J, with 7 bases between. Germline V gene sequence: CDR1 SEHNR, CDR2 FQNEAQ (reference sequence). The CDR3 extends over 13 amino acids. This chain's CDR3 is CASSLRGSDTQYF. The CDR3 DNA sequence: TGTGCCAGCAGCTTAAGGGGTTCAGATACGCAGTATTTT.

The chain links TRBV7-2 to TRBJ2-1; tentative D call: TRBD2 (7 bases). The CDR3 consists of 17 residues. Trimming shortened V by 3 bases and J by 4 bases, and 19 bases separated the two germline ends. Germline V gene data show CDR1 as SGHTA and CDR2 as FQGNSA. The CDR3 DNA reads as TGTGCCAGCAGCTTTCCGGGCGGAGGGGGGGCTTACAATGAGCAGTTCTTC. Protein product: CASSFPGGGGAYNEQFF. The whole variable domain, filled in from reference TRBV7-2 and TRBJ2-1, reads GAGVSQSPSNKVTEKGKDVELRCDPISGHTALYWYRQSLGQGLEFLIYFQGNSAPDKSGLPSDRFSAERTGGSVSTLTIQRTQQEDSAVYLCASSFPGGGGAYNEQFFGPGTRLTVL.

The J gene is TRBJ2-1, the V gene TRBV20-1; possible D gene TRBD1, 6 bases. V dropped 6 bases and J dropped 2 bases, with 23 bases sitting between them. The CDR3 extends over 17 amino acids. Germline V gene sequence: CDR1 DFQATT, CDR2 SNEGSKA (reference sequence). CDR3 region: CSARGRGSQVPYNEQFF. As DNA, the CDR3 is TGCAGTGCCCGAGGCAGGGGCTCCCAGGTCCCCTACAATGAGCAGTTCTTC.

The genes are TRBV11-2 and TRBJ2-1; 10 bases align to TRBD2. In germline, CDR1 is SGHAT, CDR2 FQNNGV. With V trimmed by 5 bases and J by 12 bases, 7 bases remained unmatched. The CDR3 consists of 13 residues. The CDR3 sequence is CASSLGLAVTQFF. The CDR3 nucleotides read TGTGCCAGCAGCCTTGGACTAGCGGTGACGCAGTTCTTC.

The chain joins TRBV4-2 to TRBJ2-5, with D perhaps assigned TRBD1 or TRBD2 (5 bases each). V was trimmed by 1 base and J by 5 bases, leaving 14 bases between them. The CDR3 loop spans 15 amino acids. Germline V lookup: CDR1 LGHNA, CDR2 YNFKEQ. The CDR3 DNA is TGTGCCAGCAGCCAAGGAGGTGAAGGGGAGGAGACCCAGTACTTC. Translating it yields CASSQGGEGEETQYF.

V and J are TRBV25-1 and TRBJ2-7; 10 bases fit TRBD2. In germline, CDR1 is MGHDK, CDR2 SYGVNS. The ends lost 6 bases at V and 4 bases at J; junction bases unmatched: 3. The CDR3 runs to 13 residues. The CDR3 DNA follows: TGTGCCAGCAGCTCACTAGCGGGGTACGAGCAGTACTTC. It translates to CASSSLAGYEQYF.

V is TRBV5-4 and J is TRBJ2-6, with no clear D. This CDR3 region has 14 residues. Germline CDR1 reads SGHNT; CDR2 reads YYREEE (reference sequence). Trimming left V 3 bases short and J 2 bases short, with 6 bases between. The CDR3 sequence is CASSSGPGANVLTF. Written as DNA, the CDR3 is TGTGCCAGCAGCTCCGGTCCTGGGGCCAACGTCCTGACTTTC.